This T cell receptor beta chain was observed in a study of T cells in Graves' hyperthyroidism and ophthalmopathy (dated by TCRdb to the late 2010s). About the full investigation: Peripheral blood was sampled at the time of initial diagnosis, prior to any treatment. To identify distinguishing TCR V-J signatures, a discovery cohort of about 100 patients was used, comprising 43 with Graves' ophthalmopathy and some 57 with stable Graves' hyperthyroidism. Prospective prediction of ophthalmopathy was tested in an independent validation cohort of some 20 hyperthyroidism patients and 17 patients who later progressed to ophthalmopathy. The 100 or so discovery patients were divided at random into training and test sets in a 7:3 ratio. Thyroid tissue and blood T-cell repertoires from six or seven Graves' hyperthyroidism patients were also compared in the study. After blood sampling, hyperthyroidism patients were treated with methimazole at a starting dose of 30 mg daily, and ophthalmopathy patients were treated with high-dose intravenous methylprednisolone. TCR Vbeta CDR3 sequencing of approximately 140 peripheral blood samples (more than 40 ophthalmopathy, about 80 hyperthyroidism and around 17 progressor patients) is reported in the paper. What the study reported, not specific to this receptor: In cross-validation, a model built on a 13 V-J signature told ophthalmopathy apart from stable hyperthyroidism with 87.88% sensitivity and about 81% specificity, and in testing the same model reached 80%/75%. In validation, the model predicted progression to ophthalmopathy a median of approximately 6.6 months before onset, with approximately 68% sensitivity and about 72% specificity. No statistical method was used to set the sample size in advance, and investigators knew the group allocation. Most expanded thyroid clonotypes (frequency above 0.001) were also detected in blood, suggesting blood repertoires may reflect thyroid immune responses.

This clonotype was observed many times. The specificity of this receptor is unknown. Base qualities are not provided; no much larger clone lies one nucleotide away. TCR beta CDR3 regions were amplified from RNA transcripts. The TCR CDR3 was subjected to a first round of RT-PCR using the HTBI primer set and the Qiagen OneStep RT-PCR kit. A second multiplex PCR round built the libraries, followed by size selection and purification. Paired-end sequencing of the libraries was performed with 100 bp reads on an Illumina HiSeq2000. Turning to the authors' computational methods: SOAPnuke was used to process the raw data, removing reads that contained adapters or uncalled bases, had a mean Phred below 15, or lacked an exact match to the constant primer or identifier. COPE v1.2.5 was used to merge the high-quality paired reads, and each unique nucleotide sequence was defined as a clonotype. Clonotypes were aligned to IMGT TRBV, TRBD and TRBJ reference segments using MiTCR v1.1. The analysis included only V-J combinations with a frequency above 0.0001, which together covered roughly 99% of the repertoires. The TCS score was defined as the ratio of F50 (clonal expansion) to E x V (chaos), calculated using BLOSUM62-based TCRdist between CDR3 peptides within each V-J. Welch's t-statistics and random forest reduced several hundred V-J features to 13, which were used in a naive Bayes classifier (R e1071). TCRdb handled the public reads itself, with Q25 trimming in fastp and clone calling in MiXCR, and kept productive beta chains. Rows merge per CDR3 protein into single entries with the most common DNA and genes. The V and J calls were not made by the authors but by TCRdb's processing. The sample table holds fewer than 850,000 distinct CDR3 sequences, of which 17% were seen once. The top ten clonotypes cover 15% to 17% of the sample.

Stable Graves' hyperthyroidism was defined as the absence of progression to ophthalmopathy over 18 months of follow-up. Hyperthyroidism patients were aged 18 to 65 years and newly diagnosed, with disease duration of less than 2 months. Patients with uncontrolled infections, other autoimmune diseases, pregnancy or lactation were excluded. Clinical symptoms, serum thyroxine and TRAb, thyroid ultrasound, and orbital computed tomography formed the basis for the diagnoses. PBMCs were separated from 10 ml of fresh peripheral blood using Ficoll-Paque density gradient centrifugation. Total RNA was extracted using Trizol reagent, and RNA quality was assessed on an Agilent 2100 Bioanalyzer. For this chain, trimming is 6 bases at the V end and 6 bases at the J end, and the number of junction bases without a gene match is 10. From the cysteine up to the phenylalanine, the CDR3 has a length of 15 residues. CDR3 DNA only is kept here, 45 bases in frame from base 1. In the germline V gene, CDR1 corresponds to MDHEN and CDR2 to SYDVKM.

Sequenced input: blood. The receptor was derived from a man aged 45-65 years with Graves' hyperthyroidism. The rearrangement joined TRBV28 to TRBJ1-4; a stretch of 7 junction bases matches TRBD1. The CDR3 amino acid sequence is: CASSQPRGGYEKLFF. The DNA sequence is TGTGCCAGCAGCCAACCCAGGGGGGGTTATGAAAAACTGTTTTTT.